Listed below are T cell receptor beta chains from one sample, sequenced in a study of blood T cell repertoires in COVID-19. Sequenced by immunoSEQ multiplex PCR; TCRdb stores in-frame clones only, minus some. The sample records over 60,000 clones, approximately 80% being singletons. The sample consisted of peripheral blood. The receptors come from a man between 60 and 75 years old with COVID-19, enrolled during active disease. Both conserved end residues are part of each CDR3. A D gene is named only where the DNA matches it firmly.

CASLRGQGSWEQYF,TRBJ2-7,TRBV5-6,14,.
CASSAHLWNEQFF,TRBJ2-1,TRBV9,13,.
CASSLGMWRETQYF,TRBJ2-5,TRBV3-1/TRBV3-2,14,.
CASSSQPVSGEQFF,TRBJ2-1,TRBV7-3,14,.
CASSPSDPGQGIYEQYF,TRBJ2-7,TRBV6-6,17,TRBD1
CASSSPNTDTQYF,TRBJ2-3,TRBV7-3,13,.
CASSWTSGSFSEQYF,TRBJ2-7,TRBV9,15,TRBD2
CATNRDAATNEKLFF,TRBJ1-4,TRBV2,15,.
CATSDGFDSPLHF,TRBJ1-6,TRBV24-1,13,.
CASRSAGDTQYF,TRBJ2-3,TRBV2,12,.
CASSDSKSPSGKGNEQFF,TRBJ2-1,TRBV9,18,TRBD2
CAISDSPPGTSYPEQFF,TRBJ2-1,TRBV10-3,17,TRBD2
CAINAQGLGSYEQYF,TRBJ2-7,TRBV10-3,15,.
CASRFPSGLSYNEQFF,TRBJ2-1,TRBV7-9,16,TRBD2
CASKTLAGGYNEQFF,TRBJ2-1,TRBV19,15,TRBD2
CASTTGTANYGYTF,TRBJ1-2,TRBV5-6,14,TRBD1
CSVGIAAGELFF,TRBJ2-2,TRBV29-1,12,.
CASSESSNGYTF,TRBJ1-2,TRBV10-2,12,.
CSVVRRLNTEAFF,TRBJ1-1,TRBV29-1,13,.
CASSQDQGSALHF,TRBJ1-6,TRBV4-1,13,.
CASSVGAEETQYF,TRBJ2-5,TRBV9,13,.
CASSFRYGNTIYF,TRBJ1-3,TRBV28,13,.
CASSARGVAGEGNTGELFF,TRBJ2-2,TRBV19,19,TRBD2
CASSRTVTGLEQYF,TRBJ2-7,TRBV11-2,14,.
CASSRTGRIAYEQYF,TRBJ2-7,TRBV5-1,15,.